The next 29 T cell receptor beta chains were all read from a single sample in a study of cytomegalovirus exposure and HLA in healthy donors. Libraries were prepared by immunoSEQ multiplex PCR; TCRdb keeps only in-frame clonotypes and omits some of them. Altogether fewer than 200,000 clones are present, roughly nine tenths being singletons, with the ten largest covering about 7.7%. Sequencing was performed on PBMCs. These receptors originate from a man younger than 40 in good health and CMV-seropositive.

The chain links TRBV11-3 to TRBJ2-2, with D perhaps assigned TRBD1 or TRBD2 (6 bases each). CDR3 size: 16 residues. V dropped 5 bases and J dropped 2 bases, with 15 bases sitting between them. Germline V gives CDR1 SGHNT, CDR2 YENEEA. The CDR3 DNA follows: TGTGCCAGCAGCCACCGGGGGCAGATAAACACCGGGGAGCTGTTTTTT. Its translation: CASSHRGQINTGELFF.

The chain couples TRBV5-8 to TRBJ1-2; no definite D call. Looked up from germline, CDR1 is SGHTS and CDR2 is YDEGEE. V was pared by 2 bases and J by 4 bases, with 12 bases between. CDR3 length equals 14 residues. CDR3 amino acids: CASSFSIRGYGYTF. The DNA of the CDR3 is TGTGCCAGCAGCTTTTCTATTCGAGGCTATGGCTACACCTTC.

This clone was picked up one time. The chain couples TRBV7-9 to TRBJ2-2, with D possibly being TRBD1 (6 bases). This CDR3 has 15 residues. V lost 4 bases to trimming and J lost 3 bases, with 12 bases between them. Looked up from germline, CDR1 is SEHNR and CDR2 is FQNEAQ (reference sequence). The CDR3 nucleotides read TGTGCCAGCAGCTCCCAGTCAGGGGACACCGGGGAGCTGTTTTTT. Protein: CASSSQSGDTGELFF.

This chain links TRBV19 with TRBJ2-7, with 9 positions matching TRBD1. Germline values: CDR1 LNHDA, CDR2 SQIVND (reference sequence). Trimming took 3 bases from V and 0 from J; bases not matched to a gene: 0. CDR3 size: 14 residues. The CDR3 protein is CASSMGQGSYEQYF. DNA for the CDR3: TGTGCCAGTAGTATGGGACAGGGCTCCTACGAGCAGTACTTC.

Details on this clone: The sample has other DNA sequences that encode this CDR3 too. The CDR3 spells CASSPRFRDYGYTF. Here the CDR3 DNA reads TGTGCCAGCTCACCAAGGTTTAGGGATTATGGCTACACCTTC. V is TRBV18 and J is TRBJ1-2; D gene unclear. There are 14 residues in the CDR3. V lost 2 bases, J lost 5 bases, and 12 bases lay in between. Looked up from germline, CDR1 is KGHSH and CDR2 is LQKENI.

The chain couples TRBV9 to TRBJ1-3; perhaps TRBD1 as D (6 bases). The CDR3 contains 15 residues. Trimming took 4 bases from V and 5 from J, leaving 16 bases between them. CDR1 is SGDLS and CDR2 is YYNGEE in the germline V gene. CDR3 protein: CASSNRDIRRNTIYF. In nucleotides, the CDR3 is TGTGCCAGCAGCAATCGGGACATTCGAAGAAACACCATATATTTT.

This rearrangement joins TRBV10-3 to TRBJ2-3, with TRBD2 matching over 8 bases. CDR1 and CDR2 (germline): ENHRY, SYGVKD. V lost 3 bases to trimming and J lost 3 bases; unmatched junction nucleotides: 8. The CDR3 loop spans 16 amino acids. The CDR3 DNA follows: TGTGCCATCAGTGACCCGCGGGGGGAAATGACAGATACGCAGTATTTT. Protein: CAISDPRGEMTDTQYF.

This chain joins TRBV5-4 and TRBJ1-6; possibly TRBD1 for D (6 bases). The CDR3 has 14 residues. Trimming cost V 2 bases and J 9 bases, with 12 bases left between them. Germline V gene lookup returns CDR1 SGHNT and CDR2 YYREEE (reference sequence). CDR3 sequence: CASSFVGGGSPLHF. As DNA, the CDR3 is TGTGCCAGCAGCTTTGTAGGGGGTGGTTCACCCCTCCACTTT.

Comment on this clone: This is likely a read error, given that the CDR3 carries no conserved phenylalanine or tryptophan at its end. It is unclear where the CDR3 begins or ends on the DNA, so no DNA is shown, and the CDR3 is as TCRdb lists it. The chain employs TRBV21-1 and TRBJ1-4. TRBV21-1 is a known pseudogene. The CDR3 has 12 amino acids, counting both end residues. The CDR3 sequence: CASSKAVGPFVE.

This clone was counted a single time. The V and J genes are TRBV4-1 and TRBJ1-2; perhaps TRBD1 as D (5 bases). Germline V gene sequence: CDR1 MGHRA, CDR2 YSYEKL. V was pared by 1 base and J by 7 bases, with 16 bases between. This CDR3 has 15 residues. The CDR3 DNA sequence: TGCGCCAGCAGCCAAGGACTCGCGGATCAGGGTGGCTACACCTTC. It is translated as CASSQGLADQGGYTF.

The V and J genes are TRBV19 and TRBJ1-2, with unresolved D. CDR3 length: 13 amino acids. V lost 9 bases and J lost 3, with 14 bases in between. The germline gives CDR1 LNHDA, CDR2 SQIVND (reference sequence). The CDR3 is CASNDGEHYGYTF. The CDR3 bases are TGTGCCAGCAACGACGGAGAGCACTATGGCTACACCTTC.

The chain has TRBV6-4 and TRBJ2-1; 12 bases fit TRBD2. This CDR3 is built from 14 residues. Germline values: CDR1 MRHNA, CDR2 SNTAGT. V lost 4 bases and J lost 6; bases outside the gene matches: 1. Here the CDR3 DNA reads TGTGCCAGCAGTGGACTAGCGGGGGCCAATGAGCAGTTCTTC. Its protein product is CASSGLAGANEQFF.

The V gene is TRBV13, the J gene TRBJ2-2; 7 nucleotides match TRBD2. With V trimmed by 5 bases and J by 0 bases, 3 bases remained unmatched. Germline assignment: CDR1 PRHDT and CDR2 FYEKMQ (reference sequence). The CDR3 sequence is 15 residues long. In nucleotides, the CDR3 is TGTGCCAGCAGCCAACTAGCGTCGAACACCGGGGAGCTGTTTTTT. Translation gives CASSQLASNTGELFF. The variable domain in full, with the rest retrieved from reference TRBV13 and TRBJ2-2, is AAGVIQSPRHLIKEKRETATLKCYPIPRHDTVYWYQQGPGQDPQFLISFYEKMQSDKGSIPDRFSAQQFSDYHSELNMSSLELGDSALYFCASSQLASNTGELFFGEGSRLTVL.

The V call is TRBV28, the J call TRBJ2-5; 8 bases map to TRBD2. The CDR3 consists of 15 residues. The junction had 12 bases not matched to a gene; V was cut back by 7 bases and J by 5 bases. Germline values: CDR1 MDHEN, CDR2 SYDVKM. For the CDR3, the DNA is TGTGCCAGCAAGGCGGGAGGACTTCTTATGGAGACCCAGTACTTC. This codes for CASKAGGLLMETQYF.

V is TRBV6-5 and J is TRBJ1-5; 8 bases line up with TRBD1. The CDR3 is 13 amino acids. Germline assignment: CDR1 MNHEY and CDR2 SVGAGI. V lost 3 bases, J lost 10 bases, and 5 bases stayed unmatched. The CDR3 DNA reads TGTGCCAGCAGTTATTCGACAGGGGTACCCCAGCATTTT. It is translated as CASSYSTGVPQHF.

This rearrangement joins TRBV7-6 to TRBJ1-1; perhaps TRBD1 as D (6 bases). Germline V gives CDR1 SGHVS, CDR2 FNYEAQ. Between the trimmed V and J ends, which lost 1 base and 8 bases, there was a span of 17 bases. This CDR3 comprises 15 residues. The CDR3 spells CASSLGTGITLEAFF. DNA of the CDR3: TGTGCCAGCAGCTTAGGAACAGGGATAACACTAGAAGCTTTCTTT.

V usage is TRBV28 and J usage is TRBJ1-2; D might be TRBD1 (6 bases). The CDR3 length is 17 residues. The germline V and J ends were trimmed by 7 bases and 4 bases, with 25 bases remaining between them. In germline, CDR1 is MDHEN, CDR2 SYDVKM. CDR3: CASTSGGTGREAYGYTF. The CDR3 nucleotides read TGTGCCAGCACCTCGGGGGGAACAGGGCGAGAGGCCTATGGCTACACCTTC.

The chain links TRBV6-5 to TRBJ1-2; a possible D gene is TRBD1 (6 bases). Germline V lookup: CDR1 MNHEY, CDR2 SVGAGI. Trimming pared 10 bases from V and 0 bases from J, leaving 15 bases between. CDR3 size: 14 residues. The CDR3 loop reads CAIGGAETNYGYTF. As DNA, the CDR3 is TGTGCCATTGGGGGGGCAGAGACTAACTATGGCTACACCTTC.

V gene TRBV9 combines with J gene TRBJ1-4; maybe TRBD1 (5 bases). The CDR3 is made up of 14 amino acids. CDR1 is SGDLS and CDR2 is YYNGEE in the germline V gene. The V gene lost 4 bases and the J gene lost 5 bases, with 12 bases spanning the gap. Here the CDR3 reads CASSPRGDNEKLFF. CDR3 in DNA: TGTGCCAGCAGCCCTCGGGGGGACAATGAAAAACTGTTTTTT.

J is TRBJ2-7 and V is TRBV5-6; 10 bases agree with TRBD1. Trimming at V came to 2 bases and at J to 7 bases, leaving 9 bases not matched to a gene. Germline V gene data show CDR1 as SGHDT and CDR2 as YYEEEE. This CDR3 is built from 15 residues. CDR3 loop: CASSFLGTGVGEQYF. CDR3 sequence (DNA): TGTGCCAGCAGCTTTCTAGGGACAGGGGTGGGGGAGCAGTACTTC. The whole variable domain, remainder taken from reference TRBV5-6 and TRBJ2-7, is DAGVTQSPTHLIKTRGQQVTLRCSPKSGHDTVSWYQQALGQGPQFIFQYYEEEERQRGNFPDRFSGHQFPNYSSELNVNALLLGDSALYLCASSFLGTGVGEQYFGPGTRLTVT.

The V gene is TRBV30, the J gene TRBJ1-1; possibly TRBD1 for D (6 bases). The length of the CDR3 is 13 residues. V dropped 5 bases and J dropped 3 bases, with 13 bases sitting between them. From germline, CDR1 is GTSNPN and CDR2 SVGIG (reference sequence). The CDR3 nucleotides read TGTGCCTGGGCGACGGGACAAGACACTGAAGCTTTCTTT. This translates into CAWATGQDTEAFF.

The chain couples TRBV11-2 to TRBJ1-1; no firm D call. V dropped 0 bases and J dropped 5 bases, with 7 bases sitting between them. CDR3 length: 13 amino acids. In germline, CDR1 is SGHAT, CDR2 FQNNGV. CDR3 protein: CASSLEGITEAFF. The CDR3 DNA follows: TGTGCCAGCAGCTTAGAGGGAATTACTGAAGCTTTCTTT.

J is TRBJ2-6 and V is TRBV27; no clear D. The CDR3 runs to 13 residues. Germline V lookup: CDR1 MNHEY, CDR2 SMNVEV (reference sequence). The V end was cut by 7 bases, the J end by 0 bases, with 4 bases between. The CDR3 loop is CASKTSGANVLTF. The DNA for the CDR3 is TGTGCCAGCAAGACCTCTGGGGCCAACGTCCTGACTTTC.

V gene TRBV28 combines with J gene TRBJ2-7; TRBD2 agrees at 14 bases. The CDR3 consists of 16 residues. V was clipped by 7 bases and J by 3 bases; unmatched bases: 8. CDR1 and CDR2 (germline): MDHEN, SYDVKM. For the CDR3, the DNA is TGTGCCAGCAACTCCGGGACTAGCGGGAGTTTCTACGAGCAGTACTTC. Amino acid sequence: CASNSGTSGSFYEQYF.

The CDR3 DNA is TGCGCCAGCAGCCACGATCTGGCGGGAGGCCCCCAAGAGACCCAGTACTTC. Amino acids: CASSHDLAGGPQETQYF. V is TRBV4-1 and J is TRBJ2-5; TRBD2 aligns across 8 bases. The V gene end was trimmed by 3 bases and the J gene end by 1 base; junction bases not matched to a gene: 10. The CDR3 sequence is 17 residues long. Germline values: CDR1 MGHRA, CDR2 YSYEKL.

CDR3 amino acids: CASSPWPATGELFF. CDR3 sequence (DNA): TGTGCCAGCAGCCCCTGGCCGGCGACCGGGGAGCTGTTTTTT. The chain uses TRBV13 and TRBJ2-2; D not resolved. V was shortened by 5 bases and J by 5 bases, with 12 bases between the two germline ends. In germline, CDR1 is PRHDT, CDR2 FYEKMQ (reference sequence). The CDR3 is made up of 14 amino acids.

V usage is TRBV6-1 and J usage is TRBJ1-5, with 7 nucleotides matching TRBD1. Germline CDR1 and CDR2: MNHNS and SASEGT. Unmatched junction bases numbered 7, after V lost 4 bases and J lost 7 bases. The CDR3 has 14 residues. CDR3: CASSGSGGRQPQHF. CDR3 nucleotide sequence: TGTGCCAGCAGTGGTTCAGGGGGAAGACAGCCCCAGCATTTT.

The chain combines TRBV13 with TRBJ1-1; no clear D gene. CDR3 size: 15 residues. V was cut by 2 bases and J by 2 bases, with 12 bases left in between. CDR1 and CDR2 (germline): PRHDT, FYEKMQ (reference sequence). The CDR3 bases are TGTGCCAGCAGCTTAAGTCGGGGTGTAAACACTGAAGCTTTCTTT. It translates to CASSLSRGVNTEAFF.

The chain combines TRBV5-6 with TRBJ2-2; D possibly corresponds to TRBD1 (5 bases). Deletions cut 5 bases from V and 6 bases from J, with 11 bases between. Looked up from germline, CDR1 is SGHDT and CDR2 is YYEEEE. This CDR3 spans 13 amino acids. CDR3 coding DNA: TGTGCCAGCAGTTTCAGGGATTCCGGGGAGCTGTTTTTT. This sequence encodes CASSFRDSGELFF. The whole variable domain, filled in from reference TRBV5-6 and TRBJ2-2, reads DAGVTQSPTHLIKTRGQQVTLRCSPKSGHDTVSWYQQALGQGPQFIFQYYEEEERQRGNFPDRFSGHQFPNYSSELNVNALLLGDSALYLCASSFRDSGELFFGEGSRLTVL.